These T cell receptor beta chains were read from a single sample in a study of blood T cell repertoires in COVID-19. This table comes from immunoSEQ multiplex PCR, and its TCRdb copy is limited to in-frame clones, with some not included. The sample contains roughly 200,000 clones, about 87% of which appear only once. Sequencing was performed on peripheral blood. The receptors were sampled from a man between 70 and 80 years old with acute or convalescent COVID-19. The CDR3 runs from the conserved cysteine through the conserved F or W. A D gene is named only where the DNA matches it firmly. Rows may omit the clone size; those that give it use once, few, many or a size class.

j_call: TRBJ2-5; v_call: TRBV3-1/TRBV3-2; clone_size: once; d_call: TRBD2; cdr3_nt: TGTGCCAGCAGCCAAGTCGGAAGCGGGAGCGGTTCTTCAGAGACCCAGTACTTC; cdr3_aa: CASSQVGSGSGSSETQYF
j_call: TRBJ2-2; v_call: TRBV29-1; clone_size: -; d_call: TRBD1; cdr3_nt: TGCAGCGCCACAGGGGGCCCCGGGGAGCTGTTTTTT; cdr3_aa: CSATGGPGELFF
j_call: TRBJ2-3; v_call: TRBV24-1; clone_size: -; d_call: -; cdr3_nt: TGTGCCACCAGTGAGTCAGGGGATACGCAGTATTTT; cdr3_aa: CATSESGDTQYF
j_call: TRBJ2-5; v_call: TRBV5-4; clone_size: -; d_call: -; cdr3_nt: TGTGCCAGCAGCTCACCGGTAGGGGGAGGGGCCGAGGAGACCCAGTACTTC; cdr3_aa: CASSSPVGGGAEETQYF
j_call: TRBJ2-7; v_call: TRBV29-1; clone_size: -; d_call: -; cdr3_nt: TGCAGCGTTGTAGAAGGGGAGGTCACCTACGAGCAGTACTTC; cdr3_aa: CSVVEGEVTYEQYF
j_call: TRBJ2-1; v_call: TRBV4-1; clone_size: once; d_call: TRBD2; cdr3_nt: TGCGCCAGCAGCCATCCAGCGGGAGCGCTCGGGGGCGATGAGCAGTTCTTC; cdr3_aa: CASSHPAGALGGDEQFF
j_call: TRBJ2-3; v_call: TRBV18; clone_size: -; d_call: TRBD2; cdr3_nt: TGTGCCAGCTCACCACCGTTCGGGACTAGCGTTTTAGATACGCAGTATTTT; cdr3_aa: CASSPPFGTSVLDTQYF
j_call: TRBJ1-1; v_call: TRBV6-5; clone_size: -; d_call: -; cdr3_nt: TGTGCCAGCAGTTACTCAAATGGGGCCAGCACTGAAGCTTTCTTT; cdr3_aa: CASSYSNGASTEAFF
j_call: TRBJ2-7; v_call: TRBV21-1; clone_size: -; d_call: -; cdr3_nt: TGTGCCAGCAGCAAAGCGCTATATCGGGATCACTACGAGCAGTACTTC; cdr3_aa: CASSKALYRDHYEQYF
j_call: TRBJ2-1; v_call: TRBV19; clone_size: -; d_call: -; cdr3_nt: TGTGCCAGTAGTATAGCTAGGACTGCTCCCTACAATGAGCAGTTCTTC; cdr3_aa: CASSIARTAPYNEQFF
j_call: TRBJ2-2; v_call: TRBV28; clone_size: -; d_call: -; cdr3_nt: TGTGCCAGCTTTCCTGGGGGGGCGACCGGGGAGCTGTTTTTT; cdr3_aa: CASFPGGATGELFF
j_call: TRBJ1-1; v_call: TRBV10-2; clone_size: -; d_call: TRBD1; cdr3_nt: TGCGCCAGCACACGGACAGGGGGCATATCAACTGAAGCTTTCTTT; cdr3_aa: CASTRTGGISTEAFF
j_call: TRBJ1-3; v_call: TRBV2; clone_size: -; d_call: -; cdr3_nt: TGTGCCAGCCGGCCGGGGATCGCTGGAAACACCATATATTTT; cdr3_aa: CASRPGIAGNTIYF
j_call: TRBJ2-7; v_call: TRBV20-1; clone_size: -; d_call: TRBD2; cdr3_nt: TGCAGTGCTAGTGGACTAGCGGGAATCTACGAGCAGTACTTC; cdr3_aa: CSASGLAGIYEQYF
j_call: TRBJ1-4; v_call: TRBV27; clone_size: -; d_call: TRBD1; cdr3_nt: TGTGCCAGCAGGGGTAGGGGGCTAATAGGGGAAAAACTGTTTTTT; cdr3_aa: CASRGRGLIGEKLFF
j_call: TRBJ2-1; v_call: TRBV10-3; clone_size: -; d_call: TRBD2; cdr3_nt: TGTGCCATCCTCAGCGGGAGGGCCCAGGAGCAGTTCTTC; cdr3_aa: CAILSGRAQEQFF
j_call: TRBJ1-1; v_call: TRBV19; clone_size: -; d_call: TRBD1; cdr3_nt: TGTGCCAGTAGACAGGGGGCCTCGAACACTGAAGCTTTCTTT; cdr3_aa: CASRQGASNTEAFF
j_call: TRBJ2-3; v_call: TRBV20-1; clone_size: -; d_call: -; cdr3_nt: TGCAGTGCTAGTCAGCCGACCGGGGTTACCACAGATACGCAGTATTTT; cdr3_aa: CSASQPTGVTTDTQYF
j_call: TRBJ2-2; v_call: TRBV5-4; clone_size: -; d_call: -; cdr3_nt: TGTGCCAGCAGACTAGAAGCGGTCGGGGAGCTGTTTTTT; cdr3_aa: CASRLEAVGELFF
j_call: TRBJ2-3; v_call: TRBV19; clone_size: -; d_call: TRBD2; cdr3_nt: TGTGCCAGTAGTAGGGGTGGTAGCGGGACAACTACAGATACGCAGTATTTT; cdr3_aa: CASSRGGSGTTTDTQYF
j_call: TRBJ2-2; v_call: TRBV5-6; clone_size: -; d_call: TRBD2; cdr3_nt: TGTGCCAGCAGCTTGGCGCCTAGCGGGGGCACCGGGGAGCTGTTTTTT; cdr3_aa: CASSLAPSGGTGELFF
j_call: TRBJ1-2; v_call: TRBV7-2; clone_size: -; d_call: TRBD1; cdr3_nt: TGTGCCAGCAGCTTGGTCGGGCAGGGGGGAAACTATGGCTACACCTTC; cdr3_aa: CASSLVGQGGNYGYTF
j_call: TRBJ1-1; v_call: TRBV6-2/TRBV6-3; clone_size: -; d_call: -; cdr3_nt: TGTGCCAGCAGTTACACAGGAGGGACTGAAGCTTTCTTT; cdr3_aa: CASSYTGGTEAFF
j_call: TRBJ2-2; v_call: TRBV5-4; clone_size: -; d_call: TRBD1; cdr3_nt: TGTGCCAGCAGCGGAGGGGACAGGGCTTGGGTGAACACCGGGGAGCTGTTTTTT; cdr3_aa: CASSGGDRAWVNTGELFF
j_call: TRBJ2-3; v_call: TRBV29-1; clone_size: -; d_call: TRBD1; cdr3_nt: TGCAGCGCTGGGACAGGCAGGATTGGCCCGCAGTATTTT; cdr3_aa: CSAGTGRIGPQYF
j_call: TRBJ2-1; v_call: TRBV5-4; clone_size: -; d_call: -; cdr3_nt: TGTGCCAGCAGCCCACCCATAAGCGCTTCCTACAATGAGCAGTTCTTC; cdr3_aa: CASSPPISASYNEQFF
j_call: TRBJ2-3; v_call: TRBV28; clone_size: -; d_call: TRBD2; cdr3_nt: TGTGCCAGCAGTTTAATCCCGGGAGGTGGGACAGATACGCAGTATTTT; cdr3_aa: CASSLIPGGGTDTQYF
j_call: TRBJ2-7; v_call: TRBV2; clone_size: -; d_call: -; cdr3_nt: TGTGCCAGCACGTACCACGGTGCCTACGAGCAGTACTTC; cdr3_aa: CASTYHGAYEQYF
j_call: TRBJ1-4; v_call: TRBV5-1; clone_size: -; d_call: -; cdr3_nt: TGCGCCAGCAGACTAGACACTAATGAAAAACTGTTTTTT; cdr3_aa: CASRLDTNEKLFF
j_call: TRBJ2-4; v_call: TRBV2; clone_size: -; d_call: -; cdr3_nt: TGTGCCAGCAGTCCCCTCAGTGACATTCAGTACTTC; cdr3_aa: CASSPLSDIQYF
j_call: TRBJ2-1; v_call: TRBV30; clone_size: -; d_call: TRBD2; cdr3_nt: TGTGCCACTGACGTAACTAGCGGGACTTTCAATGAGCAGTTCTTC; cdr3_aa: CATDVTSGTFNEQFF
j_call: TRBJ1-5; v_call: TRBV9; clone_size: few; d_call: -; cdr3_nt: TGTGCCAGCAGCGCAGGGACTTCTGGAGATCAGCCCCAGCATTTT; cdr3_aa: CASSAGTSGDQPQHF
j_call: TRBJ1-2; v_call: TRBV3-1/TRBV3-2; clone_size: -; d_call: -; cdr3_nt: TGTGCCAGCAGCCAAGTTTCAGGGAATTACTATGGCTACACCTTC; cdr3_aa: CASSQVSGNYYGYTF
j_call: TRBJ2-3; v_call: TRBV11-3; clone_size: -; d_call: TRBD2; cdr3_nt: TGTGCCAGCAGTTATGGGGGGGACCGTACGCAGTATTTT; cdr3_aa: CASSYGGDRTQYF
j_call: TRBJ2-7; v_call: TRBV7-9; clone_size: -; d_call: TRBD1; cdr3_nt: TGTGCCAGCAGCCCTAACAGGGGGCGGGACGAGCAGTACTTC; cdr3_aa: CASSPNRGRDEQYF
j_call: TRBJ2-7; v_call: TRBV2; clone_size: -; d_call: TRBD1; cdr3_nt: TGTGCCATTGGACAGGGGCCCTACGAGCAGTACTTC; cdr3_aa: CAIGQGPYEQYF
j_call: TRBJ1-2; v_call: TRBV7-9; clone_size: -; d_call: -; cdr3_nt: TGTGCCAGCAGCTTCGGTGGCTATGGCTACACCTTC; cdr3_aa: CASSFGGYGYTF
j_call: TRBJ2-2; v_call: TRBV2; clone_size: -; d_call: TRBD1; cdr3_nt: TGTGCCAGCAGGAGGGGACAGGTCGCGAACACCGGGGAGCTGTTTTTT; cdr3_aa: CASRRGQVANTGELFF
j_call: TRBJ2-2; v_call: TRBV19; clone_size: -; d_call: -; cdr3_nt: TGTGCCAGTACGGAAGGGGTCTATCTCACCGGGGAGCTGTTTTTT; cdr3_aa: CASTEGVYLTGELFF
j_call: TRBJ2-1; v_call: TRBV10-3; clone_size: -; d_call: TRBD2; cdr3_nt: TGTGCCATCACCCCCGGGACTAGCGGATACAATGAGCAGTTCTTC; cdr3_aa: CAITPGTSGYNEQFF
j_call: TRBJ1-2; v_call: TRBV5-6; clone_size: -; d_call: -; cdr3_nt: TGTGCCAGCAGCGGCAGGACAGTGACTGGCTACACCTTC; cdr3_aa: CASSGRTVTGYTF
j_call: TRBJ2-1; v_call: TRBV5-6; clone_size: -; d_call: TRBD2; cdr3_nt: TGTGCCAGCAGCTTCCATGGGACTAGCGGGAAATACGAGCAGTTCTTC; cdr3_aa: CASSFHGTSGKYEQFF
j_call: TRBJ2-1; v_call: TRBV11-1; clone_size: -; d_call: TRBD2; cdr3_nt: TGTGCCAGCAGCTTAGCGCTAGCGGGAGGGGACGAGCAGTTCTTC; cdr3_aa: CASSLALAGGDEQFF
j_call: TRBJ2-1; v_call: TRBV19; clone_size: -; d_call: -; cdr3_nt: TGTGCCAGTAGTATTGGGCTATACAATGAGCAGTTCTTC; cdr3_aa: CASSIGLYNEQFF
j_call: TRBJ1-5; v_call: TRBV15; clone_size: -; d_call: -; cdr3_nt: TGTGCCACCAGCAGAGACAGGGTGGCTCAGCCCCAGCATTTT; cdr3_aa: CATSRDRVAQPQHF
j_call: TRBJ2-1; v_call: TRBV7-9; clone_size: few; d_call: -; cdr3_nt: TGTGCCAGCAGCTTAGGAGGTGAGCAGTTCTTC; cdr3_aa: CASSLGGEQFF
j_call: TRBJ2-1; v_call: TRBV28; clone_size: -; d_call: TRBD2; cdr3_nt: TGTGCCAGCAGTTTGGGACTAGCGGTCTCTGGGGAGCAGTTCTTC; cdr3_aa: CASSLGLAVSGEQFF
j_call: TRBJ2-4; v_call: TRBV18; clone_size: few; d_call: -; cdr3_nt: TGTGCCAGCTCACCACGGGGGGACTCGTTAGTCCACTTC; cdr3_aa: CASSPRGDSLVHF
j_call: TRBJ1-1; v_call: TRBV4-1; clone_size: few; d_call: -; cdr3_nt: TGCGCCAGCAGCCAAGCCTTATACACTGAAGCTTTCTTT; cdr3_aa: CASSQALYTEAFF
j_call: TRBJ2-3; v_call: TRBV7-2; clone_size: -; d_call: -; cdr3_nt: TGTGCCAGCAGCTTAACACAGGGACGGGCAGATACGCAGTATTTT; cdr3_aa: CASSLTQGRADTQYF
j_call: TRBJ1-6; v_call: TRBV5-6; clone_size: -; d_call: -; cdr3_nt: TGTGCCAGCAGCCCGAGTCGGGACATCCATAATTCACCCCTCCACTTT; cdr3_aa: CASSPSRDIHNSPLHF